Listed below are T cell receptor beta chains from one sample, sequenced in a study of shared clonotypes between healthy human individuals. The repertoire was sequenced with immunoSEQ multiplex PCR; TCRdb's copy has only in-frame clones and lacks some. The sample records some 2.3 million clones, more than 85% being singletons. Material: naive CD4+ T cells from PBMCs. The receptors stem from a man between 18 and 35 years old in good health. Some clones in this sample may be carry-over from other donors' samples. Each CDR3 is given with its conserved first and last residue. Fields, in order: clone size, J gene, V gene, D gene, CDR3 protein, CDR3 DNA. A D gene is named only where the DNA matches it firmly. Not all rows give a size; the values are once, few, many and, for expanded clones, a class.

size: -
J: TRBJ1-1
V: TRBV7-9
D: TRBD1
CDR3: CASSWGDRAGTEAFF
DNA: TGTGCCAGCAGCTGGGGGGACAGGGCGGGGACTGAAGCTTTCTTT

size: -
J: TRBJ2-1
V: TRBV4-3
D: -
CDR3: CASSRVTGGTYNEQFF
DNA: TGCGCCAGCAGCCGAGTGACAGGAGGTACCTACAATGAGCAGTTCTTC

size: once
J: TRBJ2-3
V: TRBV29-1
D: -
CDR3: CSVGLGTDTQYF
DNA: TGCAGCGTGGGGTTGGGCACAGATACGCAGTATTTT

size: -
J: TRBJ2-5
V: TRBV4-1
D: -
CDR3: CASSRIRGGLYF
DNA: TGCGCCAGCAGCCGAATTAGGGGCGGGCTGTACTTC

size: -
J: TRBJ2-1
V: TRBV11-3
D: TRBD2
CDR3: CASSLLAESNEQFF
DNA: TGTGCCAGCAGCTTACTAGCGGAGAGCAATGAGCAGTTCTTC

size: few
J: TRBJ1-1
V: TRBV4-2
D: -
CDR3: CASSQHRRTEAFF
DNA: TGTGCCAGCAGCCAACACCGCAGGACTGAAGCTTTCTTT

size: -
J: TRBJ2-7
V: TRBV18
D: -
CDR3: CASSPGHPQYDEQYF
DNA: TGTGCCAGCTCACCTGGCCATCCGCAGTACGACGAGCAGTACTTC

size: -
J: TRBJ2-7
V: TRBV4-1
D: -
CDR3: CASSRSGLGSVPYEQYF
DNA: TGCGCCAGCAGCCGGAGCGGGCTAGGGAGCGTCCCCTACGAGCAGTACTTC

size: -
J: TRBJ1-2
V: TRBV14
D: TRBD1
CDR3: CASSRTGKRLDYGYTF
DNA: TGTGCCAGCAGTCGGACAGGGAAACGTCTTGACTATGGCTACACCTTC

size: -
J: TRBJ1-4
V: TRBV28
D: -
CDR3: CASRKAVVSEKLFF
DNA: TGTGCCAGCAGAAAAGCGGTAGTAAGTGAAAAACTGTTTTTT

size: -
J: TRBJ1-5
V: TRBV30
D: -
CDR3: CAWSVLSDQPQHF
DNA: TGTGCCTGGAGTGTACTGTCGGATCAGCCCCAGCATTTT

size: -
J: TRBJ2-7
V: TRBV29-1
D: TRBD2
CDR3: CSVEGGIHLEQYF
DNA: TGCAGCGTTGAGGGGGGGATCCACCTGGAGCAGTACTTC

size: -
J: TRBJ2-3
V: TRBV5-1
D: -
CDR3: CASSLARNTDTQYF
DNA: TGCGCCAGCAGCTTGGCCCGAAACACAGATACGCAGTATTTT

size: -
J: TRBJ2-1
V: TRBV4-3
D: TRBD2
CDR3: CASSQGLAGDKEQFF
DNA: TGCGCCAGCAGCCAAGGACTAGCGGGAGATAAGGAGCAGTTCTTC

size: -
J: TRBJ1-4
V: TRBV28
D: -
CDR3: CASNLLQNEKLFF
DNA: TGTGCCAGCAACTTACTTCAGAACGAAAAACTGTTTTTT

size: -
J: TRBJ2-7
V: TRBV5-1
D: TRBD2
CDR3: CASTSPSGGSSYEQYF
DNA: TGCGCCAGCACCTCCCCCTCGGGGGGGAGCTCCTACGAGCAGTACTTC

size: -
J: TRBJ2-4
V: TRBV5-1
D: TRBD1
CDR3: CASSLDRGDIQYF
DNA: TGCGCCAGCAGCTTGGACAGGGGGGACATTCAGTACTTC

size: -
J: TRBJ2-5
V: TRBV19
D: -
CDR3: CASLIRGAGETQYF
DNA: TGTGCCAGCCTGATCCGGGGGGCGGGAGAGACCCAGTACTTC

size: -
J: TRBJ2-3
V: TRBV7-2
D: TRBD2
CDR3: CASSSRASGRAPDTQYF
DNA: TGTGCCAGCAGCTCCCGGGCTAGCGGGAGGGCCCCAGATACGCAGTATTTT

size: -
J: TRBJ1-5
V: TRBV6-1
D: -
CDR3: CASSEAAGRSAQHF
DNA: TGTGCCAGCAGTGAAGCTGCAGGGAGATCGGCCCAGCATTTT

size: once
J: TRBJ2-5
V: TRBV29-1
D: -
CDR3: CSVVRGIRETQYF
DNA: TGCAGCGTTGTCAGGGGTATAAGGGAGACCCAGTACTTC

size: once
J: TRBJ1-1
V: TRBV7-2
D: -
CDR3: CASSPFSTASNTEAFF
DNA: TGTGCCAGCAGCCCCTTCTCGACGGCTTCGAACACTGAAGCTTTCTTT

size: -
J: TRBJ2-7
V: TRBV5-1
D: -
CDR3: CASSPGDGGVREQYF
DNA: TGCGCCAGCAGCCCGGGGGACGGAGGGGTACGCGAGCAGTACTTC

size: -
J: TRBJ2-5
V: TRBV2
D: -
CDR3: CASSEETQYF
DNA: TGTGCCAGCAGCGAGGAGACCCAGTACTTC

size: few
J: TRBJ1-1
V: TRBV30
D: -
CDR3: CAWSHVNTEAFF
DNA: TGTGCCTGGAGCCACGTCAACACTGAAGCTTTCTTT

size: -
J: TRBJ1-3
V: TRBV7-9
D: -
CDR3: CASSLADTIYF
DNA: TGTGCCAGCAGCTTAGCGGACACCATATATTTT

size: -
J: TRBJ1-1
V: TRBV5-1
D: -
CDR3: CASVGGVMNTEAFF
DNA: TGCGCCAGCGTCGGAGGGGTTATGAACACTGAAGCTTTCTTT

size: -
J: TRBJ2-7
V: TRBV27
D: -
CDR3: CASSLVGLREQYF
DNA: TGTGCCAGCAGTTTAGTGGGCCTACGGGAGCAGTACTTC

size: -
J: TRBJ2-1
V: TRBV18
D: -
CDR3: CASSPGRTYNEQFF
DNA: TGTGCCAGCTCTCCGGGACGTACCTACAATGAGCAGTTCTTC

size: once
J: TRBJ2-7
V: TRBV7-9
D: -
CDR3: CASSPPGDYEQYF
DNA: TGTGCCAGCAGCCCCCCGGGGGACTACGAGCAGTACTTC

size: -
J: TRBJ2-1
V: TRBV5-1
D: TRBD2
CDR3: CASSLATSGRASEQFF
DNA: TGCGCCAGCAGCTTGGCCACTAGCGGGAGGGCCAGTGAGCAGTTCTTC

size: once
J: TRBJ1-1
V: TRBV10-1
D: -
CDR3: CASSATRNTEAFF
DNA: TGCGCCAGCAGTGCGACAAGGAACACTGAAGCTTTCTTT

size: -
J: TRBJ2-5
V: TRBV5-1
D: TRBD2
CDR3: CASSVVAGEETQYF
DNA: TGCGCCAGCAGTGTGGTGGCGGGAGAAGAGACCCAGTACTTC

size: -
J: TRBJ2-1
V: TRBV4-1
D: TRBD2
CDR3: CASSQDPGLAGGRSYNEQFF
DNA: TGCGCCAGCAGCCAAGATCCGGGACTAGCGGGTGGTCGCTCCTACAATGAGCAGTTCTTC

size: -
J: TRBJ2-3
V: TRBV11-3
D: -
CDR3: CASSFGDADTQYF
DNA: TGTGCCAGCAGCTTCGGGGACGCAGATACGCAGTATTTT

size: -
J: TRBJ1-2
V: TRBV20-1
D: -
CDR3: CSANPPSGYTF
DNA: TGCAGTGCTAATCCCCCCTCTGGCTACACCTTC

size: -
J: TRBJ2-7
V: TRBV7-2
D: -
CDR3: CASSPSAGTSYEQYF
DNA: TGTGCCAGCAGTCCTAGTGCCGGGACCTCCTACGAGCAGTACTTC

size: -
J: TRBJ2-7
V: TRBV6-1
D: TRBD1
CDR3: CASSGWAKKDRAIEQYF
DNA: TGTGCCAGCAGTGGTTGGGCTAAGAAGGACAGGGCGATCGAGCAGTACTTC

size: once
J: TRBJ1-4
V: TRBV2
D: TRBD1
CDR3: CASSKQGSRLITNEKLFF
DNA: TGTGCCAGCAGTAAACAGGGGAGTCGACTTATCACTAATGAAAAACTGTTTTTT

size: -
J: TRBJ2-5
V: TRBV28
D: -
CDR3: CASSEGPGPQETQYF
DNA: TGTGCCAGCAGTGAGGGACCCGGCCCCCAAGAGACCCAGTACTTC

size: -
J: TRBJ2-3
V: TRBV30
D: -
CDR3: CALLGWRGDTQYF
DNA: TGTGCCTTACTAGGCTGGAGGGGTGATACGCAGTATTTT

size: -
J: TRBJ2-7
V: TRBV5-1
D: -
CDR3: CASSQYPRTGGVNF
DNA: TGCGCCAGCAGCCAATATCCGCGGACAGGCGGGGTCAACTTC

size: -
J: TRBJ1-2
V: TRBV5-1
D: TRBD1
CDR3: CASSLGQGYYGYTF
DNA: TGCGCCAGCAGCTTGGGACAGGGGTACTATGGCTACACCTTC

size: -
J: TRBJ1-5
V: TRBV12-2
D: -
CDR3: CASRLALAGRQPQHF
DNA: TGTGCAAGTCGCTTAGCGTTGGCAGGGAGGCAGCCCCAGCATTTT

size: once
J: TRBJ2-7
V: TRBV5-8
D: TRBD1
CDR3: CASSDREAYEQYF
DNA: TGTGCCAGCAGCGACAGGGAAGCCTACGAGCAGTACTTC

size: once
J: TRBJ2-7
V: TRBV9
D: -
CDR3: CASSVAGDPGEQYF
DNA: TGTGCCAGCAGCGTAGCGGGGGACCCGGGAGAGCAGTACTTC

size: -
J: TRBJ1-3
V: TRBV6-1
D: -
CDR3: CASTSRISGNTIYF
DNA: TGTGCCAGCACGTCCAGGATCTCTGGAAACACCATATATTTT

size: -
J: TRBJ2-7
V: TRBV5-8
D: -
CDR3: CASSFGQLAYEQYF
DNA: TGTGCCAGCAGCTTCGGACAGCTCGCCTACGAGCAGTACTTC

size: -
J: TRBJ1-4
V: TRBV4-3
D: -
CDR3: CASSQERGGEKLFF
DNA: TGCGCCAGCAGCCAAGAGAGGGGAGGGGAAAAACTGTTTTTT